The 4 T cell receptor beta chains below all came from one sample that was sequenced in a study of glioma-infiltrating T cells after dendritic cell vaccination. Repertoires were generated with immunoSEQ multiplex PCR, while TCRdb's copy carries only in-frame clones and drops some. The sample records 50,000 to 55,000 clones, approximately 90% being singletons. Time point defined: after dendritic cell vaccination, including at tumor progression/relapse. This specimen was blood, taken after dendritic cell vaccination. Every receptor here comes from a human donor with glioblastoma.

The rearrangement uses TRBV5-1 and TRBJ2-3; the match to TRBD1 covers 9 bases. Losses at the gene ends were 2 bases for V and 2 bases for J; bases not matched to a gene: 3. The CDR3 extends over 15 amino acids. The germline gives CDR1 SGHRS, CDR2 YFSETQ. This chain's CDR3 is CASSLQGATTDTQYF. The DNA of the CDR3 is TGCGCCAGCAGCTTACAGGGGGCGACCACAGATACGCAGTATTTT.

V is TRBV6-6 and J is TRBJ2-1, with 10 bases matching TRBD2. Germline V lookup: CDR1 MNHNY, CDR2 SVGAGI (reference sequence). The V gene end was trimmed by 0 bases and the J gene end by 12 bases; junction bases not matched to a gene: 2. This CDR3 has 13 amino acids. CDR3 region: CASSYSLAGGQFF. In DNA form, the CDR3 reads TGTGCCAGCAGTTACTCTTTAGCGGGAGGGCAGTTCTTC.

The J gene is TRBJ2-4, the V gene TRBV9, with a tentative D call TRBD2 (6 bases). The germline V gene has CDR1 SGDLS and CDR2 YYNGEE. CDR3 length: 14 amino acids. The V end was cut by 0 bases, the J end by 9 bases, with 13 bases between. This chain's CDR3 is CASSVESTRGIQYF. The CDR3 DNA sequence: TGTGCCAGCAGCGTAGAGTCGACGCGGGGCATTCAGTACTTC.

The chain couples TRBV11-2 to TRBJ1-1; D gene ambiguous. V lost 5 bases and J 0 bases, leaving 10 bases between the germline ends. Germline CDR1 SGHAT, CDR2 FQNNGV. The CDR3 is made up of 14 amino acids. CDR3 residues: CASSVGGVNTEAFF. DNA of the CDR3: TGTGCCAGCAGCGTCGGAGGCGTGAACACTGAAGCTTTCTTT. Supplemented by reference TRBV11-2 and TRBJ1-1, the full variable domain reads EAGVAQSPRYKIIEKRQSVAFWCNPISGHATLYWYQQILGQGPKLLIQFQNNGVVDDSQLPKDRFSAERLKGVDSTLKIQPAKLEDSAVYLCASSVGGVNTEAFFGQGTRLTVV.